One sample yielded the 26 T cell receptor beta chains listed below, sequenced in a study of shared clonotypes between healthy human individuals. Only in-frame clones appear in the TCRdb table, and some are missing; sequencing was by immunoSEQ multiplex PCR. The sample lists about 480,000 clones, 60% to 80% occurring once. The specimen sequenced was PBMCs. These receptors were collected from a woman in her thirties or forties in good health. Some clones in this sample may be carry-over from other donors' samples.

The rearrangement uses TRBV28 and TRBJ1-6; D may be TRBD1 (5 bases). The CDR3 extends over 12 amino acids. Germline V gene data show CDR1 as MDHEN and CDR2 as SYDVKM. Trimming left V 5 bases short and J 10 bases short, with 9 bases between. CDR3 sequence: CASSPGGSPLHF. As DNA, the CDR3 is TGTGCCAGCAGTCCGGGGGGATCACCCCTCCACTTT.

Many counts were recorded for this clone. The genes are TRBV28 and TRBJ1-3; 8 nucleotides match TRBD1. Trimming cost V 8 bases and J 4 bases; bases outside gene matches: 10. The CDR3 is 15 residues long. CDR1 MDHEN and CDR2 SYDVKM come from the germline V gene. CDR3: CASLPQGAAGNTIYF. CDR3 sequence (DNA): TGTGCCAGCCTGCCCCAGGGGGCGGCCGGAAACACCATATATTTT.

This clone was seen only once. The sample carries other DNA sequences with the same CDR3. The V and J genes are TRBV5-1 and TRBJ2-1; D is undetermined. The CDR3 consists of 12 residues. Germline CDR1 and CDR2: SGHRS and YFSETQ. V shed 0 bases and J shed 9 bases, with 7 bases lying between them. The CDR3 spells CASSLGGGEQFF. In DNA, the CDR3 is TGCGCCAGCAGCTTGGGAGGCGGTGAGCAGTTCTTC.

The chain joins TRBV7-2 to TRBJ1-1; D possibly corresponds to TRBD1 (5 bases). Trimming pared 4 bases from V and 1 base from J, leaving 10 bases between. Germline V gene data show CDR1 as SGHTA and CDR2 as FQGNSA. The CDR3 has 14 residues. This CDR3 reads CASSSRQPNTEAFF. CDR3 sequence (DNA): TGTGCCAGCAGCTCCCGACAGCCGAACACTGAAGCTTTCTTT.

J is TRBJ1-4 and V is TRBV27; D is perhaps TRBD1 (6 bases). This CDR3 spans 16 amino acids. Germline CDR1 and CDR2: MNHEY and SMNVEV (reference sequence). The V end was cut by 5 bases, the J end by 3 bases, with 16 bases between. CDR3 sequence (DNA): TGTGCCAGCAGTCAACGACAGGACTTTGCTAATGAAAAACTGTTTTTT. Its translation: CASSQRQDFANEKLFF.

The J gene is TRBJ1-6, the V gene TRBV9, with D possibly being TRBD1 (6 bases). This CDR3 contains 14 residues. Germline CDR1 and CDR2: SGDLS and YYNGEE. V lost 6 bases and J lost 7, with 14 bases in between. The CDR3 DNA follows: TGTGCCAGCACCTTGGACAGTCGGAATTCACCCCTCCACTTT. It translates to CASTLDSRNSPLHF. The full variable domain, its missing parts supplied by reference TRBV9 and TRBJ1-6, is DSGVTQTPKHLITATGQRVTLRCSPRSGDLSVYWYQQSLDQGLQFLIQYYNGEERAKGNILERFSAQQFPDLHSELNLSSLELGDSALYFCASTLDSRNSPLHFGNGTRLTVT.

V gene TRBV28 combines with J gene TRBJ1-2; possibly TRBD1 for D (6 bases). Looked up from germline, CDR1 is MDHEN and CDR2 is SYDVKM. The CDR3 runs to 14 residues. Trimming took off 3 bases at V and 10 bases at J, with 18 bases between the two ends. The chain's CDR3 is CASSFAGTKLIYTF. The CDR3 coding sequence is TGTGCCAGCAGTTTCGCCGGGACAAAGCTTATCTACACCTTC.

The chain carries TRBV13 and TRBJ2-7, with unresolved D. Germline CDR1 is PRHDT and CDR2 is FYEKMQ (reference sequence). The ends were cut back, 8 bases at V and 2 bases at J, with 16 bases in the middle. The CDR3 is 14 residues long. The CDR3 region is CASLRAAPPYEQYF. The CDR3 DNA follows: TGTGCCAGCTTAAGGGCAGCGCCTCCCTACGAGCAGTACTTC.

This chain uses TRBV6-5 with TRBJ1-3; TRBD1 matches at 7 bases. Germline values: CDR1 MNHEY, CDR2 SVGAGI. This CDR3 is 13 amino acids long. V shed 11 bases, J shed 3 bases, and the junction held 7 bases outside the gene matches. The CDR3 protein is CAVRGGYGNTIYF. CDR3 in DNA: TGTGCCGTAAGAGGGGGCTATGGAAACACCATATATTTT.

In DNA form, the CDR3 reads TGTGCCAGTAGTATCCAAACAGGGAATCGGGCTTTCTTT. Amino acid sequence: CASSIQTGNRAFF. This chain joins TRBV19 and TRBJ1-1, with TRBD1 as a possible D gene (6 bases). The CDR3 extends over 13 amino acids. The ends were cut back, 3 bases at V and 11 bases at J, with 16 bases in the middle. Germline V gene data show CDR1 as LNHDA and CDR2 as SQIVND (reference sequence).

The chain employs TRBV6-1 and TRBJ2-3; 7 bases align to TRBD2. Germline CDR1 reads MNHNS; CDR2 reads SASEGT. V gave up 2 bases and J gave up 6 bases; unmatched junction bases: 8. This CDR3 region has 15 residues. The CDR3 loop reads CASSELAGVGDTQYF. CDR3 in DNA: TGTGCCAGCAGTGAACTGGCGGGAGTCGGGGATACGCAGTATTTT.

V gene TRBV9 combines with J gene TRBJ1-2; D is unresolved. There are 14 residues in the CDR3. The ends were cut back, 0 bases at V and 6 bases at J, with 12 bases in the middle. Germline V gene sequence: CDR1 SGDLS, CDR2 YYNGEE. For the CDR3, the DNA is TGTGCCAGCAGCGTAGGGATGGGAAGCGATGGCTACACCTTC. Its translation: CASSVGMGSDGYTF.

This clone was detected once. This chain uses TRBV11-2 with TRBJ2-7; no firm D call. The CDR3 is 14 amino acids. The V and J ends lost 4 bases and 0 bases respectively, with 10 bases between them. Germline CDR1 is SGHAT and CDR2 is FQNNGV. As DNA, the CDR3 is TGTGCCAGCAGCTCGGCCGGGCCCTCCTACGAGCAGTACTTC. This gives the protein CASSSAGPSYEQYF.

The chain employs TRBV30 and TRBJ1-2; maybe TRBD1 (5 bases). V was trimmed by 2 bases and J by 4 bases, leaving 11 bases between them. The CDR3 is made up of 13 amino acids. CDR1 is GTSNPN and CDR2 is SVGIG in the germline V gene (reference sequence). The DNA for the CDR3 is TGTGCCTGGAGTACCCCTACAGGCTATGGCTACACCTTC. It is translated as CAWSTPTGYGYTF. Supplemented by reference TRBV30 and TRBJ1-2, the full variable domain reads SQTIHQWPATLVQPVGSPLSLECTVEGTSNPNLYWYRQAAGRGLQLLFYSVGIGQISSEVPQNLSASRPQDRQFILSSKKLLLSDSGFYLCAWSTPTGYGYTFGSGTRLTVV.

The chain is built from TRBV28 and TRBJ2-1; D gene uncertain. V shed 8 bases and J shed 2 bases, with 13 bases lying between them. The germline V gene has CDR1 MDHEN and CDR2 SYDVKM. The CDR3 length is 14 residues. The CDR3 region has the DNA TGTGCCAGCGGAATAATTGGTGCCTACAATGAGCAGTTCTTC. This gives the protein CASGIIGAYNEQFF.

This chain links TRBV28 with TRBJ2-5, with 12 positions matching TRBD1. The CDR3 is 15 amino acids. CDR1 and CDR2 (germline): MDHEN, SYDVKM. V lost 5 bases to trimming and J lost 12 bases; unmatched junction nucleotides: 13. The CDR3 coding sequence is TGTGCCAGCAGTAGACCTCTCCGGGACAGGGGGCGGGAGTACTTC. It yields the protein CASSRPLRDRGREYF.

V usage is TRBV28 and J usage is TRBJ2-7; 7 bases are shared with TRBD1. V lost 6 bases and J lost 6; bases outside the gene matches: 8. The CDR3 loop spans 13 amino acids. Germline CDR1 is MDHEN and CDR2 is SYDVKM. CDR3 DNA sequence: TGTGCCAGCAGCCGTCTAAGGGGGCGCGAGCAGTACTTC. Amino acids: CASSRLRGREQYF.

Details on this clone: A far larger clone is one base from this, pointing to a likely read error. This sequence joins TRBV18 and TRBJ2-5; 8 bases are shared with TRBD2. This CDR3 is 14 amino acids long. Germline assignment: CDR1 KGHSH and CDR2 LQKENI. The CDR3 DNA is TGTGCCAGCTCACAATCAGCGGGAGAAGAGGCCCAGTACTTC. Translated, it gives CASSQSAGEEAQYF.

This clone was detected only once. The chain links TRBV30 to TRBJ2-1; 9 bases match TRBD1. This CDR3 spans 19 amino acids. Germline CDR1 reads GTSNPN; CDR2 reads SVGIG (reference sequence). J lost 3 bases, V lost 3 bases, and 18 bases had no gene match. The CDR3 spells CAWRNQQGADLPLYNEQFF. The CDR3 region has the DNA TGTGCCTGGAGGAATCAACAGGGGGCTGATTTACCTCTCTACAATGAGCAGTTCTTC.

This chain links TRBV29-1 with TRBJ2-3; D is possibly TRBD1 (5 bases). Germline values: CDR1 SQVTM, CDR2 ANQGSEA. Trimming removed 1 base from V and 4 bases from J, with 12 bases in between. The CDR3 contains 14 residues. As DNA, the CDR3 is TGCAGCGTTGAAGGCAGGGATAGAGCAGATACGCAGTATTTT. As protein: CSVEGRDRADTQYF.

This clone was observed a few times. This chain connects TRBV6-1 to TRBJ2-7, with D possibly being TRBD1 or TRBD2 (5 bases each). Trimming shortened V by 4 bases and J by 1 base, and 14 bases separated the two germline ends. Germline CDR1 and CDR2: MNHNS and SASEGT. CDR3 length equals 15 residues. The CDR3 loop reads CASSARRGASYEQYF. The CDR3, as DNA: TGTGCCAGCAGTGCCCGCCGGGGCGCGTCCTACGAGCAGTACTTC.

The chain is built from TRBV11-1 and TRBJ2-1; 8 nucleotides match TRBD1. This CDR3 spans 12 amino acids. Per the germline V gene, CDR1 is SGHAT and CDR2 is FQDESV (reference sequence). Germline trimming cut 8 bases from V and 8 bases from J; bases unmatched to any gene: 5. The CDR3 coding sequence is TGTGCCAGCCGTCAACAGGGGGATGAGCAGTTCTTC. Protein product: CASRQQGDEQFF.

This clone was seen only a few times. This chain links TRBV2 with TRBJ1-5; D is ambiguous. This CDR3 is 14 amino acids long. V was trimmed by 2 bases and J by 6 bases, leaving 11 bases between them. Germline V gene data show CDR1 as SNHLY and CDR2 as FYNNEI. The CDR3 DNA reads TGTGCCAGCAGTGAATTCCTAGGTTTTCAGCCCCAGCATTTT. It is translated as CASSEFLGFQPQHF.

With regard to this clone: This may be a read error, as it is one base from a much larger clone. The sample holds other DNA sequences that translate to the same CDR3. DNA of the CDR3: TGTGCCAGCAGTGAATATGCTACTGGGCAGGGGAACACTGAAGCTTTCTTT. This gives the protein CASSEYATGQGNTEAFF. The chain has TRBV25-1 and TRBJ1-1, with D tentatively TRBD1 (5 bases). The CDR3 sequence is 17 residues long. Trimming left V 0 bases short and J 1 base short, with 15 bases between. CDR1 and CDR2 from the germline V gene are MGHDK and SYGVNS.

V gene TRBV28 combines with J gene TRBJ2-3; 8 bases agree with TRBD1. Trimming took 4 bases from V and 6 from J; bases not matched to a gene: 12. The length of the CDR3 is 16 residues. Germline-derived CDR1 and CDR2 are MDHEN and SYDVKM. For the CDR3, the DNA is TGTGCCAGCAGTTACCCCGTCGGACAGGGTCTTGATACGCAGTATTTT. The encoded protein is CASSYPVGQGLDTQYF.

The J gene is TRBJ1-1, the V gene TRBV18; tentative D call: TRBD1 (6 bases). V lost 0 bases to trimming and J lost 5 bases, with 10 bases between them. Germline CDR1 is KGHSH and CDR2 is LQKENI. The CDR3 extends over 14 amino acids. The CDR3 coding sequence is TGTGCCAGCTCACCACCCTCAGGGGTGACTGAAGCTTTCTTT. Protein product: CASSPPSGVTEAFF.